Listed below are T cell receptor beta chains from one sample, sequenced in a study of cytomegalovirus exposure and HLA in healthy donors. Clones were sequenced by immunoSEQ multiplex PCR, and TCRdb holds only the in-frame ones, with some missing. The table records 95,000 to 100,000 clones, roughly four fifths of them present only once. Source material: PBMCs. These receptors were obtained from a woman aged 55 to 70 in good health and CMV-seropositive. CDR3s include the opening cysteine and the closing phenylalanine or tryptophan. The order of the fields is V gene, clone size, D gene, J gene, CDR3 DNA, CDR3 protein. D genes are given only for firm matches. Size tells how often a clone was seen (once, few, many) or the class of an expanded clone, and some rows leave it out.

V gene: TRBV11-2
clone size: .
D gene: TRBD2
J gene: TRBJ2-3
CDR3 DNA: TGTGCCAGCAGCCGGACTAGCGGGGATTACACAGATACGCAGTATTTT
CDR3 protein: CASSRTSGDYTDTQYF

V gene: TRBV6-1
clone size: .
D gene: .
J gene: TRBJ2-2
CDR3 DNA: TGTGCCAGCAACAGGGATGTTGCCGGGGAGCTGTTTTTT
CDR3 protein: CASNRDVAGELFF

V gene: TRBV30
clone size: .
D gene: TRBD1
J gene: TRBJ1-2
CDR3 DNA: TGTGCCTGTTCAACCCCTCAGGGGGCGAATGGCTACACCTTC
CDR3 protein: CACSTPQGANGYTF

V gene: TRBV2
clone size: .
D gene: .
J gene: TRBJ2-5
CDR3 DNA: TGTGCCAGCAGTACCGGGACAACCCAAGAGACCCAGTACTTC
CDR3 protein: CASSTGTTQETQYF

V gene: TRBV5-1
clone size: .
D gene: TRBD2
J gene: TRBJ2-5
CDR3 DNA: TGCGCCAGCAGTTCCTCCGGGACTAGCGGGAGTACCCAGTACTTC
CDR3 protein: CASSSSGTSGSTQYF

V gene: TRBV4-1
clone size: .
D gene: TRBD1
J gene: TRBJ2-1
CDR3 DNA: TGCGCCAGCAGCCGGGCTGGGACAGGTGAAAATGAGCAGTTCTTC
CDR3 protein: CASSRAGTGENEQFF

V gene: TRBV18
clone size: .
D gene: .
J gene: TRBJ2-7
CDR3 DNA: TGTGCCAGCTCTCCGACCAGAGGGGGTTATTACGAGCAGTACTTC
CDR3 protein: CASSPTRGGYYEQYF

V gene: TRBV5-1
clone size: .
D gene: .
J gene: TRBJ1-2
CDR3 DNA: TGCGCCAGCAGCTTGGGGAGTAACTATGGCTACACCTTC
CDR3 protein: CASSLGSNYGYTF

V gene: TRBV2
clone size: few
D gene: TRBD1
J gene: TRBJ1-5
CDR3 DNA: TGTGCCAGCAGTGCTTTGGCAGGGGGTAGCAATCAGCCCCAGCATTTT
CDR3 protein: CASSALAGGSNQPQHF

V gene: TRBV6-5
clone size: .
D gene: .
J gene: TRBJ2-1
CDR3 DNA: TGTGCCAGCAGCGGGGCGGGGAGGAATGAGCAGTTCTTC
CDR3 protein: CASSGAGRNEQFF

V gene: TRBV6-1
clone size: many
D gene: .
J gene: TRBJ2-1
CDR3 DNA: TGTGCCAGCCCAGGGACTCTAAACAATGAGCAGTTCTTC
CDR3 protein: CASPGTLNNEQFF

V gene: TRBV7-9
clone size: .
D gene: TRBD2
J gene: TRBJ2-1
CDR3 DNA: TGTGCCAGCGGATCTTCTAAGACTAGCGGGAGGTACAATGAGCAGTTCTTC
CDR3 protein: CASGSSKTSGRYNEQFF

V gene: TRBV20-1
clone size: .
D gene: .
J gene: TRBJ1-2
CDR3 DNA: TGCAGTGCTAGGACAGGCTATGGCTACACCTTC
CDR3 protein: CSARTGYGYTF

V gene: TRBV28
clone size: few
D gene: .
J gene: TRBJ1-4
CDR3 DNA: TGTGCCAGCAGCCCCGCCGGGGGGGGTCAGGGGGAAAAACTGTTTTTT
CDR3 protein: CASSPAGGGQGEKLFF

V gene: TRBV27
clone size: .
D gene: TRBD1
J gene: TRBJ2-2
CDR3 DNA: TGTGCCAGCAGTTTATTGAGACAGGGCAGCACCGGGGAGCTGTTTTTT
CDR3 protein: CASSLLRQGSTGELFF

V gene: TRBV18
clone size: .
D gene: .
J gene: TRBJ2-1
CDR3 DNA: TGTGCCAGCTCACCACACGCAGGAAAGGAGCAGTTCTTC
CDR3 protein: CASSPHAGKEQFF

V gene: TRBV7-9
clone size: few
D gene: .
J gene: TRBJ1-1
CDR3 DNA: TGTGCCAGCAGCTTGGACACAGTGAACACTGAAGCTTTCTTT
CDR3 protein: CASSLDTVNTEAFF

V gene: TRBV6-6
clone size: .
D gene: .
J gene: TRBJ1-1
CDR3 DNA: TGTGCCAGCAGTTACTCGGGGCGAGCTTTCTTT
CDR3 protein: CASSYSGRAFF

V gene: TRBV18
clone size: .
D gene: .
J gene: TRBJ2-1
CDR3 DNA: TGTGCCAGCTCACCGTTTCACGTCGGGGACAATGAGCAGTTCTTC
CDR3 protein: CASSPFHVGDNEQFF

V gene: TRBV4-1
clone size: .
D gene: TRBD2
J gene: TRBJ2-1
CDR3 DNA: TGCGCCAGCAGCCGCGGACTAGCGGGGGGTCCCAATGAGCAGTTCTTC
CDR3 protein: CASSRGLAGGPNEQFF

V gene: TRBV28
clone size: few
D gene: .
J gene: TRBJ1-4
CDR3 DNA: TGTGCCAGCAGTTTGACTGGCGTATTTAATGAAAAACTGTTTTTT
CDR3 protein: CASSLTGVFNEKLFF

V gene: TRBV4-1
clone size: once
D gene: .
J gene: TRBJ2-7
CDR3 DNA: TGCGCCAGCAGCCAAGCCCCGGGAGTCCCCCACTACGAGCAGTACTTC
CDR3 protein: CASSQAPGVPHYEQYF

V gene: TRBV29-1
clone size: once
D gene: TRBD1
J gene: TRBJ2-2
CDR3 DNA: TGCAGCGTCCGGGACAGGGGCCCCTCCGGGGAGCTGTTTTTT
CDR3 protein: CSVRDRGPSGELFF

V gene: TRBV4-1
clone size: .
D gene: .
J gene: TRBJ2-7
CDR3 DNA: TGCGCCAGCAGCCAAGAGGCTCAGGGGATTCACGAGCAGTACTTC
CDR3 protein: CASSQEAQGIHEQYF

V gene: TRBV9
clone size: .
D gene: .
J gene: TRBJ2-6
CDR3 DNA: TGTGCCAGCAGCGTAGACGGTGGGGCCAACGTCCTGACTTTC
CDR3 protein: CASSVDGGANVLTF

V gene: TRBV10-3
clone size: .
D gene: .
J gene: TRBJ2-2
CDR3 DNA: TGTGCCATCAGTACACTAGCAGGGAACACCGGGGAGCTGTTTTTT
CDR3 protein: CAISTLAGNTGELFF

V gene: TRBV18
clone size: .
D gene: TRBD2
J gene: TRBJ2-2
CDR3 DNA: TGTGCCAGCTCACCCGGCGGCGGAGCAGCGGGAAACACCGGGGAGCTGTTTTTT
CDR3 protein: CASSPGGGAAGNTGELFF

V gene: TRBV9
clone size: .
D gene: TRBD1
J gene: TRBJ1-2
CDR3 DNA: TGTGCCAGCAGCGCTTCGGGACAGGGGGAACATGGCTACACCTTC
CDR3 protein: CASSASGQGEHGYTF

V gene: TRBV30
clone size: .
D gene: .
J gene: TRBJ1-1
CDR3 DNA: TGTGCCTGGAGCCGAGGACAGAACACTGAAGCTTTCTTT
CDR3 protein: CAWSRGQNTEAFF

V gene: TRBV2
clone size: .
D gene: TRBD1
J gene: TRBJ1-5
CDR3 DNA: TGTGCCAGCAGTGCAAACAGGGGTGGCCAGCCCCAGCATTTT
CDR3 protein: CASSANRGGQPQHF

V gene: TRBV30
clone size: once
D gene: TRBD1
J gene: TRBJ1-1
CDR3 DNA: TGTGCCTGCCCGAGACAGGGGCTTGAAGCTTTCTTT
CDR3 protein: CACPRQGLEAFF

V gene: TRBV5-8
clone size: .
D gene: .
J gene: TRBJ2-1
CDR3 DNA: TGTGCCAGCAGCTTGGACGGGGGATGGTATAATGAGCAGTTCTTC
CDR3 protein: CASSLDGGWYNEQFF

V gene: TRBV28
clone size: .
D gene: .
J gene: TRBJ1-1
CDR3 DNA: TGTGCCAGCAGTTTGGAACGGGGGAACACTGAAGCTTTCTTT
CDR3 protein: CASSLERGNTEAFF

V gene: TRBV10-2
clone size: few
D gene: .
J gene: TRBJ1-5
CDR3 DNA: TGCGCCAGCAGCACCGGACTGGGAGATCAGCCCCAGCATTTT
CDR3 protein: CASSTGLGDQPQHF

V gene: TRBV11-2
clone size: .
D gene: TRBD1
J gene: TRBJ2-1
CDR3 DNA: TGTGCCAGCAGCTTCAGACAGGGGGCTAGCAATGAGCAGTTCTTC
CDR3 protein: CASSFRQGASNEQFF

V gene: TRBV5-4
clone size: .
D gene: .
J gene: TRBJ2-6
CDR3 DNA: TGTGCCAGCAGCTTGGTCGGGGGGCTTGGGGCCAACGTCCTGACTTTC
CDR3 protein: CASSLVGGLGANVLTF

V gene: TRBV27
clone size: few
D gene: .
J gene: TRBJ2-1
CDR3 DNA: TGTGCCAGCAGTTCGACTACACTCGGGAATGAGCAGTTCTTC
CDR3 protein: CASSSTTLGNEQFF

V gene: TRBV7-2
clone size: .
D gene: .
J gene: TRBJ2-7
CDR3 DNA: TGTGCCAGCAGCCCCCTTTACGAGCAGTACTTC
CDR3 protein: CASSPLYEQYF

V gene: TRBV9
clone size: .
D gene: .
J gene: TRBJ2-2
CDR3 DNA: TGTGCCAGCACCCCGGGTGGTGGGTCCACCGGGGAGCTGTTTTTT
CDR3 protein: CASTPGGGSTGELFF

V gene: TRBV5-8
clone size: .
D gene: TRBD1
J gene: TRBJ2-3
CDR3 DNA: TGTGCCAGCAGCCGGGACAGGGGATTAGATACGCAGTATTTT
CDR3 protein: CASSRDRGLDTQYF

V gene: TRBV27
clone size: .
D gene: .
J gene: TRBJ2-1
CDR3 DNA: TGTGCCAGCAGCTCCGGGACTTCCACCCTTCACAATGAGCAGTTCTTC
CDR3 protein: CASSSGTSTLHNEQFF

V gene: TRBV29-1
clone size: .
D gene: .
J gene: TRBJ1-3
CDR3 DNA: TGCAGCGTTTACGGGGAAACTGGAAACACCATATATTTT
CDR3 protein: CSVYGETGNTIYF

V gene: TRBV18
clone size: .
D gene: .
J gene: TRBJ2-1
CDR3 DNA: TGTGCCAGCTCACCTTATTCCGGGGGATACAATGAGCAGTTCTTC
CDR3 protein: CASSPYSGGYNEQFF

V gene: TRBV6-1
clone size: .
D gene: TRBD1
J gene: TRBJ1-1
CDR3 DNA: TGTGCCAGCAGTGAAATCCAGGGGGCGGCGGGGAACACTGAAGCTTTCTTT
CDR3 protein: CASSEIQGAAGNTEAFF

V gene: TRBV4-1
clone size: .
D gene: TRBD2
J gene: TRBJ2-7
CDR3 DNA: TGCGCCAGCAGCCAAGACGGGAGGACTGAATACGAGCAGTACTTC
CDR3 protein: CASSQDGRTEYEQYF

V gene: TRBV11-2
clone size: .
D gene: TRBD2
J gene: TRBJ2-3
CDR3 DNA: TGTGCCAGCAGTAACTCTTTTGGACTAGCGGGGGTAGATACGCAGTATTTT
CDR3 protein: CASSNSFGLAGVDTQYF